This is a list of T cell receptor beta chains from one sample in a study of PD-1 blockade in classical Hodgkin lymphoma. Assay: immunoSEQ multiplex PCR; the TCRdb copy retains only in-frame clones and omits some. The sample records tens of thousands of clones, around nine tenths being singletons. Specimen: peripheral blood mononuclear cells (PBMCs), collected at baseline. These TCRs come from a human donor with classical Hodgkin lymphoma. Each CDR3 is given with its conserved first and last residue. D genes are given only for firm matches. The listing skips clone size in some rows; elsewhere it reads once, few, many or a size class.

D gene,clone size,V gene,J gene,CDR3 DNA,CDR3 protein
NA,NA,TRBV5-1,TRBJ1-1,TGCGCCAGCAGCTCCCCGCGGACTGAAGCTTTCTTT,CASSSPRTEAFF
TRBD1,NA,TRBV10-2,TRBJ2-7,TGCGCCAGCAGTGAGCTGGACAGGTCCCGCTACGAGCAGTACTTC,CASSELDRSRYEQYF
NA,NA,TRBV11-2,TRBJ1-1,TGTGCCAGCAGCTTAGGTCCCAGGGAATTGTTGAACACTGAAGCTTTCTTT,CASSLGPRELLNTEAFF
NA,once,TRBV7-6,TRBJ2-2,TGTGCCAGCAGCTTAGCGGATCCTGGGGAGCTGTTTTTT,CASSLADPGELFF
TRBD1,NA,TRBV5-1,TRBJ1-2,TGCGCCAGCAGCTACTCCGGGACAGGGGGTGTCAGGAACACCTTC,CASSYSGTGGVRNTF
NA,once,TRBV18,TRBJ2-3,TGTGCCAGCTCACCCTACTCGCGGGCAGGGAGTCTTCCTAGCACAGATACGCAGTATTTT,CASSPYSRAGSLPSTDTQYF
TRBD2,once,TRBV5-6,TRBJ2-2,TGTGCCAGCAGCTCCGGACTAGCGGGAGTTTGGGACACCGGGGAGCTGTTTTTT,CASSSGLAGVWDTGELFF
TRBD2,NA,TRBV14,TRBJ2-7,TGTGCCAGCAGCCAAGGCGTCACTAGCGGGATCTACGAGCAGTACTTC,CASSQGVTSGIYEQYF
TRBD2,NA,TRBV11-2,TRBJ2-7,TGTGCCAGCAGCTTAGGGACTAGCGAAACCTACGAGCAGTACTTC,CASSLGTSETYEQYF
NA,NA,TRBV27,TRBJ2-5,TGTGCCAGCAGTTCCCGCCAAGAGACCCAGTACTTC,CASSSRQETQYF
NA,NA,TRBV18,TRBJ2-7,TGTGCCAGCTCTCCTTACCGACAGAGTCCCTCCTACGAGCAGTACTTC,CASSPYRQSPSYEQYF
NA,NA,TRBV7-9,TRBJ1-2,TGTGCCAGCAGCTTAGAGGCCGGCTACACCTTC,CASSLEAGYTF
TRBD1,few,TRBV2,TRBJ1-6,TGTGCCAGCAGGGGACAGGGGGGGACACCCCTCCACTTT,CASRGQGGTPLHF
NA,NA,TRBV2,TRBJ1-1,TGTGCAGCCGGCATGAACACTGAAGCTTTCTTT,CAAGMNTEAFF
NA,NA,TRBV6-5,TRBJ1-1,TGTGCCAGCAGTTACGAAGGGGGGGGCACTGAAGCTTTCTTT,CASSYEGGGTEAFF
TRBD2,NA,TRBV4-3,TRBJ2-1,TGCGCCAGCAGCCAAGGGGAAGGGACTAGCGGAAACAATGAGCAGTTCTTC,CASSQGEGTSGNNEQFF
NA,NA,TRBV6-5,TRBJ2-1,TGTGCCAGCCGCACTCTCAGCAATGAGCAGTTCTTC,CASRTLSNEQFF
NA,once,TRBV10-2,TRBJ2-5,TGCGCCAGCAGTGCTGCCAGACCATGGGAGACCCAGTACTTC,CASSAARPWETQYF
TRBD1,NA,TRBV5-5,TRBJ1-1,TGTGCCAGCGGAGGGGGACAGGACCTGAACACTGAAGCTTTCTTT,CASGGGQDLNTEAFF
NA,once,TRBV6-1,TRBJ1-1,TGTGCCAGCAGTGAATACGGACCCCCGGCGGTCACTGAAGCTTTCTTT,CASSEYGPPAVTEAFF
TRBD2,NA,TRBV4-3,TRBJ2-7,TGCGCCAGCAGCCAAGGGATAGCGGGAGAAGCCTACGAGCAGTACTTC,CASSQGIAGEAYEQYF
NA,once,TRBV27,TRBJ2-1,TGTGCCACCTCGTTAGTGCATGAGCAGTTCTTC,CATSLVHEQFF
NA,NA,TRBV11-2,TRBJ1-1,TGTGCCAGCAGCTCCGGACAAGGTCGATCAATGAACACTGAAGCTTTCTTT,CASSSGQGRSMNTEAFF
NA,NA,TRBV30,TRBJ1-3,TGTGCCTGGAGTGTAAGCTCTGGAAACACCATATATTTT,CAWSVSSGNTIYF
NA,NA,TRBV6-5,TRBJ2-2,TGTGCCAGCAGTTACTCGGTCCTGGGTAACGGGGAGCTGTTTTTT,CASSYSVLGNGELFF
TRBD2,once,TRBV4-1,TRBJ2-1,TGCGCCAGCAGCCAAGACGGGACTAGTGCCTACAATGAGCAGTTCTTC,CASSQDGTSAYNEQFF
NA,NA,TRBV5-4,TRBJ2-6,TGTGCCAGCAGCCCGCCGCCCAGGGCTGGGGCCAACGTCCTGACTTTC,CASSPPPRAGANVLTF
TRBD1,NA,TRBV25-1,TRBJ2-1,TGTGCCAGCATAGGGGCAGGGGGTAGGAATGAGCAGTTCTTC,CASIGAGGRNEQFF
NA,NA,TRBV6-4,TRBJ2-2,TGTGCCAGCAGACCGGACGGTAGCACCGGGGAGCTGTTTTTT,CASRPDGSTGELFF
NA,NA,TRBV5-8,TRBJ1-1,TGTGCCAGCACCGAACTGAACACTGAAGCTTTCTTT,CASTELNTEAFF
NA,NA,TRBV18,TRBJ1-1,TGTGCCAGCTCACCAACAGGATCCGACACTGAAGCTTTCTTT,CASSPTGSDTEAFF
NA,NA,TRBV6-5,TRBJ2-7,TGTGCCAGCAGTTCGGGGGCGGAGTACGAGCAGTACTTC,CASSSGAEYEQYF
NA,NA,TRBV28,TRBJ1-4,TGTGCCAGCAGTCCGAACGATCAGGAACCCTTCTATGGACTGTTTTTT,CASSPNDQEPFYGLFF
NA,once,TRBV18,TRBJ1-1,TGTGCCAGCCAGACAAGGGGATCCACTGAAGCTTTCTTT,CASQTRGSTEAFF
NA,NA,TRBV1,TRBJ2-7,TGCACCTCGGTGATAGCGGGAGACTTCTACGAGCAGTACTTC,CTSVIAGDFYEQYF
NA,few,TRBV19,TRBJ1-5,TGTGCCAGTAGTCGAACAGGGAATGGGGGCAATCAGCCCCAGCATTTT,CASSRTGNGGNQPQHF
NA,NA,TRBV6-1,TRBJ1-2,TGTGCCAGCAGTGAAAGGGCCTATGGCTACACCTTC,CASSERAYGYTF
NA,NA,TRBV10-3,TRBJ2-5,TGTGCCATCAGTGGAACCACAGGGAGCGAGACCCAGTACTTC,CAISGTTGSETQYF
TRBD1,NA,TRBV10-1,TRBJ2-1,TGCGCCCCGGGTTCGGACAGGAACTACAATGAGCAGTTCTTC,CAPGSDRNYNEQFF
NA,few,TRBV9,TRBJ1-2,TGTGCCAGCAGCGTAGGCGGGGACTATGGCTACACCTTC,CASSVGGDYGYTF
TRBD1,NA,TRBV28,TRBJ2-7,TGTGCCAGCCGCCGCCGCCGGACAGGGTCTTTCGAGCAGTACTTC,CASRRRRTGSFEQYF